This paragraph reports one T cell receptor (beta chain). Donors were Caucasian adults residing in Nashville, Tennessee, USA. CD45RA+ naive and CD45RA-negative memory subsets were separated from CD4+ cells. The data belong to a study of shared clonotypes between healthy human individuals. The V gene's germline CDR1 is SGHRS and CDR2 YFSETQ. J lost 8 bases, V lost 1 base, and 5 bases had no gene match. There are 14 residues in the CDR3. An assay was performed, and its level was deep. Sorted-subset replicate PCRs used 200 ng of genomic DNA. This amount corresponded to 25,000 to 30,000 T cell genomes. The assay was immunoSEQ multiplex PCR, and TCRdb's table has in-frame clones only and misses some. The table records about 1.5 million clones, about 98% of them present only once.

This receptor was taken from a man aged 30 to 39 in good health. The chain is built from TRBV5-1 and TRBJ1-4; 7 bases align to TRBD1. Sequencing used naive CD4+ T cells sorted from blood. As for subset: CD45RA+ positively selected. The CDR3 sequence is CASSLQGGGEKLFF. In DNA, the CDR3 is TGCGCCAGCAGCTTGCAAGGGGGCGGGGAAAAACTGTTTTTT. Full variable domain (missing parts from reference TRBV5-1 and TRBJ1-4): KAGVTQTPRYLIKTRGQQVTLSCSPISGHRSVSWYQQTPGQGLQFLFEYFSETQRNKGNFPGRFSGRQFSNSRSEMNVSTLELGDSALYLCASSLQGGGEKLFFGSGTQLSVL.